The sample holds many counts of the clone carrying this TCR beta chain. The junction departs from the called germline gene at one end, perhaps through a read error. From RNA, the CDR3 regions of TCR beta chains were amplified and sequenced. Following a first-round RT-PCR that used HTBI primers, a second-round multiplex PCR was carried out. Each CDR3 protein is one row after TCRdb ran MiXCR on the multiplex PCR reads. The sample has approximately 540,000 distinct CDR3 sequences; approximately 37% are singletons. This sample is drawn from a study of Graves' ophthalmopathy and Graves' hyperthyroidism. This CDR3 has 15 residues. Per the germline V gene, CDR1 is ENHRY and CDR2 is SYGVKD.

The chain couples TRBV10-3 to TRBJ1-6, with D maybe TRBD1 (6 bases). Source material: peripheral blood or thyroid tissue (not recorded which). The receptor was derived from an adult man with Graves' hyperthyroidism. CDR3 bases: TGTGCCAGCAGTGAATACAGGGCTACTAATTCACCCCTCCACTTT. Translating it yields CASSEYRATNSPLHF.